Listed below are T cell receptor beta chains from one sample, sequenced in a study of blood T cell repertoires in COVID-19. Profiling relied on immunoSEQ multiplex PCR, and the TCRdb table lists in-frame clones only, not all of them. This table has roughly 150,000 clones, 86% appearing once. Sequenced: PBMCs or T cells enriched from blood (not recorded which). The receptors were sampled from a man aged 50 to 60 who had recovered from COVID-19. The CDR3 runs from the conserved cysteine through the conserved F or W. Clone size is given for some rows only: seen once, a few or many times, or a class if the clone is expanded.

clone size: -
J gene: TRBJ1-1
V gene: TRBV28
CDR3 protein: CATGQSLKEAFF

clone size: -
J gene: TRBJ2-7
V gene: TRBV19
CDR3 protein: CASSKQGGTTYEQYF

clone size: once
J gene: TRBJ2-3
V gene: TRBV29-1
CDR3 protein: CSACSGGAGIDTQYF

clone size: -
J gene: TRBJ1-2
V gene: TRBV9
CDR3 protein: CASSVQQGASNYGYTF

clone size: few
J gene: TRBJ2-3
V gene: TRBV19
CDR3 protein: CASSMIRGTDTQYF

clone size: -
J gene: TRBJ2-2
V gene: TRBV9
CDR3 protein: CASSISSGELFF

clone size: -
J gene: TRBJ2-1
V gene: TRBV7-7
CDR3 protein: CASSPGQGNYNEQFF

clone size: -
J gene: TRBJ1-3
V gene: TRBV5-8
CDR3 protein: CASIAATPVSGNTIYF

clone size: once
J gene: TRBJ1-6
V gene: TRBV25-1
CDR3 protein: CASKDRNNSPLHF

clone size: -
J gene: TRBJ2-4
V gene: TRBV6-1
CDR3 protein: CASSDPGRGQNIQYF

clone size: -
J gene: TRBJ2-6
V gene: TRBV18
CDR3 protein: CASSPRTAALSGANVLTF

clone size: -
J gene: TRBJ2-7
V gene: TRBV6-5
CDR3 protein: CATQGHLSYEQYF

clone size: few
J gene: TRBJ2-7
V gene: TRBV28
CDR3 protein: CASSPFTYEQYF

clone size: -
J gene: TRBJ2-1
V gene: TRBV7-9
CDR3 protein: CASSPAGNSIGEQFF

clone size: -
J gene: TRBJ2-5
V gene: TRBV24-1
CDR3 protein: CATSDYSEETQYF

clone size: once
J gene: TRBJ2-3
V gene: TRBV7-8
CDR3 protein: CASRLSAAVFTDTQYF

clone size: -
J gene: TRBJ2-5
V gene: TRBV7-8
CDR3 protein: CAIRSGETQYF

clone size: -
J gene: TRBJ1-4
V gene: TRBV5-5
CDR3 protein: CASSLGEGRGGEKLFF

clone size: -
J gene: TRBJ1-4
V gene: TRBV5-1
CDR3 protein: CASRWQGATNEKLFF

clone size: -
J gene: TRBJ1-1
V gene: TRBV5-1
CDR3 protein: CASSPSTGFNTEAFF

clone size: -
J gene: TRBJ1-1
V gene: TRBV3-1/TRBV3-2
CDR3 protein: CASSQHDRAYSFF

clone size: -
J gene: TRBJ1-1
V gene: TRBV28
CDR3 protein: CASSKFGQSRAFF